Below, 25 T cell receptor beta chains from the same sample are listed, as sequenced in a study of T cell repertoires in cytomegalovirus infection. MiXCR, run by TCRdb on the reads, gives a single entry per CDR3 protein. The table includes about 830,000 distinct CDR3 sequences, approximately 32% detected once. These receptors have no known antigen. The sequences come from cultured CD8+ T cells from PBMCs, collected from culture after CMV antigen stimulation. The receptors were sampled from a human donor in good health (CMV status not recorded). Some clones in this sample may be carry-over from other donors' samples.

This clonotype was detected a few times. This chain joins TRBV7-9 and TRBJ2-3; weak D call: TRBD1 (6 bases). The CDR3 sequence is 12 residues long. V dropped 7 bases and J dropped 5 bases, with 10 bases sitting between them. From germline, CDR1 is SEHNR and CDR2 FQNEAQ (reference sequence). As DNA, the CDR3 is TGTGCCAGCAACAAAGGGGGAGATACGCAGTATTTT. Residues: CASNKGGDTQYF.

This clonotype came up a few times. The CDR3 sequence is CASSLVRDSSLDNEQFF. CDR3 DNA: TGTGCCAGCAGCTTAGTTCGTGATAGTTCCCTGGACAATGAGCAGTTCTTC. The V gene is TRBV7-9, the J gene TRBJ2-1; D not certain. Trimming pared 1 base from V and 5 bases from J, leaving 18 bases between. The CDR3 loop spans 17 amino acids. Germline V lookup: CDR1 SEHNR, CDR2 FQNEAQ (reference sequence).

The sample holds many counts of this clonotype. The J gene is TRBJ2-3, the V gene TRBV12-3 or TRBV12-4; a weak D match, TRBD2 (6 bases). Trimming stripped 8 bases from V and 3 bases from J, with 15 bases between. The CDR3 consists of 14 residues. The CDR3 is CASLGSGGTDTQYF. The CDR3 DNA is TGTGCCAGCCTGGGTAGCGGTGGAACAGATACGCAGTATTTT.

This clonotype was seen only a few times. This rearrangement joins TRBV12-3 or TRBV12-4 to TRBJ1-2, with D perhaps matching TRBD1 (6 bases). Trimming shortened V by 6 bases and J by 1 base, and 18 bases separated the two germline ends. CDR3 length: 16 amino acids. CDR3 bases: TGTGCCAGCAGCCATACCGACAGGACTTATAACTATGGCTACACCTTC. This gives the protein CASSHTDRTYNYGYTF.

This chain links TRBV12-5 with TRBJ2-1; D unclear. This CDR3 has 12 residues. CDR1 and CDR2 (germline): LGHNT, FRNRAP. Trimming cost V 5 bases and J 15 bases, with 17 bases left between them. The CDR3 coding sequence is TGTGCTAGTGGTCCCACCCCCCGAGACGCGTTCTTC. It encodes CASGPTPRDAFF.

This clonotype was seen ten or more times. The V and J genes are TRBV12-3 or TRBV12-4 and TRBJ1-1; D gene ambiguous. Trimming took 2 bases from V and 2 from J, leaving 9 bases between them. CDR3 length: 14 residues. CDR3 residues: CASSLSSYNTEAFF. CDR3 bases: TGTGCCAGCAGTTTATCGAGCTATAACACTGAAGCTTTCTTT.

The CDR3 nucleotides read TGTGCCAGCAGCTTAGGTCCTCTCCGGAATGGCAACTATGGCTACACCTTC. Amino acid sequence: CASSLGPLRNGNYGYTF. This chain joins TRBV7-9 and TRBJ1-2, with D unclear. V lost 1 base and J 2 bases, leaving 17 bases between the germline ends. The CDR3 consists of 17 residues. From germline, CDR1 is SEHNR and CDR2 FQNEAQ (reference sequence).

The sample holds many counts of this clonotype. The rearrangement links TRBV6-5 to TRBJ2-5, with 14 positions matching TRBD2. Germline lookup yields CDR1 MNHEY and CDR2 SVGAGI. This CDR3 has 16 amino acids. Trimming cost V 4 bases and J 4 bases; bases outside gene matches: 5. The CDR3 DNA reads TGTGCCAGCAGTTGGGTAGGGACTAGCGGGGGAGAGACCCAGTACTTC. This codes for CASSWVGTSGGETQYF.

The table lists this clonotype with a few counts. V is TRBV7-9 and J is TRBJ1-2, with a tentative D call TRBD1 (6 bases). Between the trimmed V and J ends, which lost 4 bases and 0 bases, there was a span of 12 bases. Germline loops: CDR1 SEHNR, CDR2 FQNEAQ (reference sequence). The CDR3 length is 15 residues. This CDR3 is CASSSRDITNYGYTF. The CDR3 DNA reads TGTGCCAGCAGCTCCCGGGACATCACTAACTATGGCTACACCTTC.

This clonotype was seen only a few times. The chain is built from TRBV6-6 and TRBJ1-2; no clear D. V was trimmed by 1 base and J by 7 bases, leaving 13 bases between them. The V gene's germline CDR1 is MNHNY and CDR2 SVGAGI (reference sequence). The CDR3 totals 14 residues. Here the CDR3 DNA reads TGTGCCAGCAGTTACTTGGAGGGAGTGGTTGGCTACACCTTC. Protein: CASSYLEGVVGYTF.

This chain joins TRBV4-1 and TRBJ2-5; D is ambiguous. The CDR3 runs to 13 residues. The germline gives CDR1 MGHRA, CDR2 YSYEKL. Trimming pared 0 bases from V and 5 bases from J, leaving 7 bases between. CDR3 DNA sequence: TGCGCCAGCAGCCAAGAACCTCGGGAGACCCAGTACTTC. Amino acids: CASSQEPRETQYF.

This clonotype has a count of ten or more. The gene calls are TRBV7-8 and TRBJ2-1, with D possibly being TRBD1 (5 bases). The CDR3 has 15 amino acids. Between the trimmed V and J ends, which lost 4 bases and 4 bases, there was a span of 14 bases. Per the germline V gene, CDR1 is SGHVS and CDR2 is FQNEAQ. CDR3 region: CASSSTPSGYNEQFF. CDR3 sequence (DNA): TGTGCCAGCAGCTCAACCCCCTCAGGGTACAATGAGCAGTTCTTC.

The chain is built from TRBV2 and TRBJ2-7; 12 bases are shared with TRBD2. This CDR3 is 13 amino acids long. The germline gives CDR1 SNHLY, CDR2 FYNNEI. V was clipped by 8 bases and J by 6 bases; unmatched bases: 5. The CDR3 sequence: CASPSGGAGEQYV. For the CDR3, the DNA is TGTGCCAGCCCTAGCGGGGGGGCGGGCGAGCAGTACGTC.

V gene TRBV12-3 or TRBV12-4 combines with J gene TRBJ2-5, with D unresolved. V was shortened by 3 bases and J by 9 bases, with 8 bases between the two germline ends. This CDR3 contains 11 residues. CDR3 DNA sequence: TGTGCCAGCAGTTTGACTGGGGCCCAGTACTTC. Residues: CASSLTGAQYF.

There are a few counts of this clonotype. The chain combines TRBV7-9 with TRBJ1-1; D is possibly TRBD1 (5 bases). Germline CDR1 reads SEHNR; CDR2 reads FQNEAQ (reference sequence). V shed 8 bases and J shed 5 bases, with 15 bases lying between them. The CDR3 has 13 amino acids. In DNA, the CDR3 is TGTGCCAGCCGCGGGGGTGTGGAGACTGAAGCTTTCTTT. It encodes CASRGGVETEAFF.

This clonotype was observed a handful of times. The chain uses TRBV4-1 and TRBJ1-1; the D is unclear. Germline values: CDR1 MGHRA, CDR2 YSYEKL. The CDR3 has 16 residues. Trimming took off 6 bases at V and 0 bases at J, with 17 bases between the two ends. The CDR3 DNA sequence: TGCGCCAGCAGTCCAGAGCTTACCCTTTTGAACACTGAAGCTTTCTTT. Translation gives CASSPELTLLNTEAFF.

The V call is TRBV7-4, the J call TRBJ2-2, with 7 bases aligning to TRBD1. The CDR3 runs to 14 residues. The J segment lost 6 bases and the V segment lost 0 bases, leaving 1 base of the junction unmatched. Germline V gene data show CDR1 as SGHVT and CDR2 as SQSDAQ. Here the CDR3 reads CASSLATGPGELFF. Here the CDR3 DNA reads TGTGCCAGCAGCTTAGCGACAGGGCCCGGGGAGCTGTTTTTT.

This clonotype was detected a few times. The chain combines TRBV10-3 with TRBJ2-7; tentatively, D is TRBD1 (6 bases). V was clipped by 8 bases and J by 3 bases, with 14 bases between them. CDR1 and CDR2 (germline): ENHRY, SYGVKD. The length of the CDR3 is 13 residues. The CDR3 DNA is TGTGCCATCTCACAGGGAAATTACTACGAGCAGTACGTC. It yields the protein CAISQGNYYEQYV.

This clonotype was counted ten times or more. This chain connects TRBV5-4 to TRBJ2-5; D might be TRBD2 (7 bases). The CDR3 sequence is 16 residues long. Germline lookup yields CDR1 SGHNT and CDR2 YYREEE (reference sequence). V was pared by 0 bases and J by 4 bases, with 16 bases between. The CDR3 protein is CASSLAPGEGRETQYF. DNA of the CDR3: TGTGCCAGCAGCTTGGCCCCAGGGGAGGGTAGAGAGACCCAGTACTTC.

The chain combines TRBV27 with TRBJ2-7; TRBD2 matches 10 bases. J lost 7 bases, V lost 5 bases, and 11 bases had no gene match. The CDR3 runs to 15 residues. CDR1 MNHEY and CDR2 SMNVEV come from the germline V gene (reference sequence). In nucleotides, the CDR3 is TGTGCCAGCAGTCCCGGGAGCGGGGGGGCGTCGGAGCAGTACGTC. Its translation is CASSPGSGGASEQYV.

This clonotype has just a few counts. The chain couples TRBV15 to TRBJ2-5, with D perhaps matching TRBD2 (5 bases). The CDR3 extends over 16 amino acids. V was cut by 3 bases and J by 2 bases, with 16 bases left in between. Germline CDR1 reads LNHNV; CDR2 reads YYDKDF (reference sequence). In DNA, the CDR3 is TGTGCCACCAGCAGCCTCTTGGGGAGAGATCAAGAGACCCAGTACTTC. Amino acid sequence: CATSSLLGRDQETQYF.

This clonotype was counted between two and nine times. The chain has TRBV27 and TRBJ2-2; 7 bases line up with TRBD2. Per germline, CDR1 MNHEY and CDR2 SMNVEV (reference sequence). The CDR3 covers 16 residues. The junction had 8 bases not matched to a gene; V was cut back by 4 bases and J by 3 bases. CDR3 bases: TGTGCCAGCAGTTCCGGGACGCGGGAGCACACCGGGGAGCTGTTTTTT. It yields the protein CASSSGTREHTGELFF.

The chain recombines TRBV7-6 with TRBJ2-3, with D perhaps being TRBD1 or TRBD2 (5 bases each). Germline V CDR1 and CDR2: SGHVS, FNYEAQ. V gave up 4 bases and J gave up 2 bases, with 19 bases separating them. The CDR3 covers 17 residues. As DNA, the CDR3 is TGTGCCAGCAGCTCCCGACTCCCCCGGGGCAACACAGATACGCAGTATTTT. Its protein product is CASSSRLPRGNTDTQYF.

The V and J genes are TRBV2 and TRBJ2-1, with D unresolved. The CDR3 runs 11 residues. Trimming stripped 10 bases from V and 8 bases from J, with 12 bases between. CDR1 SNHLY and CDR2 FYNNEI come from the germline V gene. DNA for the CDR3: TGTGCCACCACCTTGCAGGATGAGCAGTTCTTC. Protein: CATTLQDEQFF.

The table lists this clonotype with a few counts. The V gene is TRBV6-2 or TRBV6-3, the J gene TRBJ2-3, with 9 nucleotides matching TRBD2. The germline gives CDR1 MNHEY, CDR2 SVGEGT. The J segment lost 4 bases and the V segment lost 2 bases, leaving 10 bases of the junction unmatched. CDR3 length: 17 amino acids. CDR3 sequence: CASSYDPRGLAADTQYF. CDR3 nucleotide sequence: TGTGCCAGCAGTTACGATCCCCGGGGACTAGCTGCAGATACGCAGTATTTT.